One sample yielded the 24 T cell receptor beta chains listed below, sequenced in a study of T cells after yellow fever vaccination. TCRdb passed the 5' RACE reads through MiXCR, listing each CDR3 protein once. The table has 150,000 to 200,000 distinct CDR3 sequences, around 10% seen once; the top ten hold 36%. Sequences were derived from CD8+ T cells sorted from PBMCs, sampled 15 days after the yellow fever booster vaccination. These receptors all come from a man younger than 30 who received the YFV17D yellow fever vaccine.

The chain has TRBV4-3 and TRBJ2-5; 12 bases align to TRBD2. CDR3 length: 15 amino acids. From germline, CDR1 is LGHNA and CDR2 YSLEER. Trimming took 2 bases from V and 5 from J; bases not matched to a gene: 3. The CDR3 protein is CASSQRTSGVETQYF. The CDR3 nucleotides are TGCGCCAGCAGCCAAAGGACTAGCGGGGTGGAGACCCAGTACTTC.

This clonotype showed up just a few times. J is TRBJ1-3 and V is TRBV6-5; D is unclear. The CDR3 runs 16 residues. The ends were cut back, 6 bases at V and 4 bases at J, with 19 bases in the middle. Looked up from germline, CDR1 is MNHEY and CDR2 is SVGAGI. The CDR3 spells CASSPGSWVSGNTIYF. CDR3 bases: TGTGCCAGCAGCCCGGGGTCGTGGGTATCGGGAAACACCATATATTTT.

The chain is built from TRBV6-2 or TRBV6-3 and TRBJ1-5; the D is unclear. Germline CDR1 reads MNHEY; CDR2 reads SVGEGT. The CDR3 covers 15 residues. The V gene lost 2 bases and the J gene lost 3 bases, with 11 bases spanning the gap. CDR3 sequence reads: CASSYSQVINQPQHF. The CDR3 nucleotides are TGTGCCAGCAGTTACAGTCAGGTGATCAATCAGCCCCAGCATTTT.

The V call is TRBV2, the J call TRBJ2-7, with D perhaps TRBD1 or TRBD2 (5 bases each). Germline V CDR1 and CDR2: SNHLY, FYNNEI. This CDR3 comprises 15 residues. The V end was cut by 6 bases, the J end by 2 bases, with 17 bases between. In nucleotides, the CDR3 is TGTGCCAGCAGGGGGACCTTGACACGAGCCTACGAGCAGTACTTC. This encodes CASRGTLTRAYEQYF.

This chain connects TRBV12-3 or TRBV12-4 to TRBJ2-3, with TRBD2 identical over 9 bases. The J segment lost 2 bases and the V segment lost 5 bases, leaving 11 bases of the junction unmatched. This CDR3 contains 17 residues. The CDR3 sequence: CASSPHLVAGDTDTQYF. The CDR3 region has the DNA TGTGCCAGCAGTCCCCACCTTGTAGCGGGGGACACAGATACGCAGTATTTT.

J is TRBJ2-1 and V is TRBV6-5, with 7 bases fitting TRBD2. The germline CDR1 and CDR2 sequences are MNHEY and SVGAGI. The CDR3 is made up of 14 amino acids. The ends lost 5 bases at V and 2 bases at J; junction bases unmatched: 3. The CDR3 sequence is CASSDGGTYNEQFF. The CDR3 DNA is TGTGCCAGCAGTGACGGGGGGACCTACAATGAGCAGTTCTTC.

V is TRBV25-1 and J is TRBJ1-5; D remains ambiguous. Per germline, CDR1 MGHDK and CDR2 SYGVNS. V was pared by 8 bases and J by 1 base, with 9 bases between. The CDR3 spans 13 residues. Written as DNA, the CDR3 is TGTGCCAGCGCCGGGCCAAGCAATCAGCCCCAGCATTTT. Translated: CASAGPSNQPQHF.

This clonotype was picked up many times. The gene calls are TRBV5-1 and TRBJ2-7; 10 nucleotides match TRBD1. Germline assignment: CDR1 SGHRS and CDR2 YFSETQ. This CDR3 region has 16 residues. V lost 7 bases and J lost 4; bases outside the gene matches: 14. CDR3 sequence: CASRAHSGQGFYEQYF. CDR3 DNA: TGCGCCAGCCGGGCTCATTCGGGACAGGGGTTTTACGAGCAGTACTTC.

V and J are TRBV12-3 or TRBV12-4 and TRBJ2-2; 10 positions agree with TRBD1. V was pared by 4 bases and J by 5 bases, with 13 bases of the junction left unmatched. This CDR3 is built from 18 residues. The CDR3 reads CASSSPRQGAQVTGELFF. Written as DNA, the CDR3 is TGTGCCAGCAGTTCCCCAAGACAGGGGGCTCAGGTTACCGGGGAGCTGTTTTTT.

V gene TRBV4-1 combines with J gene TRBJ2-3, with 7 bases lining up with TRBD1. Unmatched junction bases numbered 4, after V lost 0 bases and J lost 4 bases. Germline CDR1 MGHRA, CDR2 YSYEKL. This CDR3 comprises 15 residues. The CDR3 bases are TGCGCCAGCAGCCAAGATGCAGGGGGTCCAGATACGCAGTATTTT. It codes for CASSQDAGGPDTQYF.

The chain uses TRBV5-1 and TRBJ1-2; the match to TRBD1 covers 9 bases. The CDR3 runs 16 residues. V lost 4 bases, J lost 4 bases, and 11 bases stayed unmatched. From germline, CDR1 is SGHRS and CDR2 YFSETQ. The CDR3 DNA reads TGCGCCAGCAGCCCGGGGACAGGGAGAATCCTCTATGGCTACACCTTC. Protein sequence: CASSPGTGRILYGYTF.

This clonotype has a handful of counts. The rearrangement joins TRBV27 to TRBJ2-1; D possibly corresponds to TRBD1 (5 bases). CDR1 is MNHEY and CDR2 is SMNVEV in the germline V gene (reference sequence). This CDR3 is 15 amino acids long. Trimming removed 4 bases at V and 4 bases at J, with 14 bases between. CDR3 coding DNA: TGTGCCAGCAGTTACAGGAGTATCATATACAATGAGCAGTTCTTC. It yields the protein CASSYRSIIYNEQFF.

This clonotype was recorded many times. The J gene is TRBJ2-7, the V gene TRBV7-2; 8 bases are a match to TRBD2. The length of the CDR3 is 16 residues. The ends lost 4 bases at V and 3 bases at J; junction bases unmatched: 11. Germline V lookup: CDR1 SGHTA, CDR2 FQGNSA. CDR3 coding DNA: TGTGCCAGCAGCTACGGTCTGGCGGGGGGTTTCTACGAGCAGTACGTC. Translating gives CASSYGLAGGFYEQYV.

V gene TRBV12-3 or TRBV12-4 combines with J gene TRBJ1-1; tentative D call: TRBD1 (6 bases). The germline V and J ends were trimmed by 7 bases and 5 bases, with 14 bases remaining between them. CDR3 size: 13 residues. The CDR3 DNA is TGTGCCAGCACCAGGGGTTCGAGAACTGAAGCTTTCTTT. Its translation is CASTRGSRTEAFF.

This clonotype has at least ten counts. The chain employs TRBV12-3 or TRBV12-4 and TRBJ2-3; D is unresolved. V was shortened by 0 bases and J by 2 bases, with 6 bases between the two germline ends. The length of the CDR3 is 14 residues. The DNA of the CDR3 is TGTGCCAGCAGTTTAGCGCGCTACACAGATACGCAGTATTTT. This gives the protein CASSLARYTDTQYF.

This clonotype was seen a few times. The chain couples TRBV13 to TRBJ2-7; D gene ambiguous. CDR1 is PRHDT and CDR2 is FYEKMQ in the germline V gene (reference sequence). The CDR3 is made up of 13 amino acids. V was pared by 0 bases and J by 7 bases, with 10 bases between. As DNA, the CDR3 is TGTGCCAGCAGCTTAGGCCTCCTGACGGAGCAGTACGTC. This codes for CASSLGLLTEQYV.

The CDR3 coding sequence is TGCGCCAGCAGCCCCGGTGAAGCACCAGCGAACACCGGGGAGCTGTTTTTT. It specifies CASSPGEAPANTGELFF. The J gene is TRBJ2-2, the V gene TRBV5-1; D gene ambiguous. The CDR3 is made up of 17 amino acids. CDR1 and CDR2 (germline): SGHRS, YFSETQ. Trimming removed 4 bases at V and 0 bases at J, with 16 bases between.

This clonotype was detected ten times or more. The genes are TRBV6-4 and TRBJ2-1, with D possibly being TRBD1 or TRBD2 (6 bases each). CDR1 and CDR2 from the germline V gene are MRHNA and SNTAGT. The CDR3 covers 14 residues. Trimming removed 2 bases at V and 4 bases at J, with 9 bases between. The CDR3 here is CASSDRGDYNEQFF. CDR3 DNA: TGTGCCAGCAGTGACAGGGGGGATTACAATGAGCAGTTCTTC.

This clonotype was seen only a few times. The J gene is TRBJ1-6, the V gene TRBV6-2 or TRBV6-3; D is undetermined. This CDR3 comprises 14 residues. Germline V gene lookup returns CDR1 MNHEY and CDR2 SVGEGT. V was cut by 7 bases and J by 5 bases, with 12 bases left in between. CDR3 coding DNA: TGTGCCAGCACTAGGACGGCAGATAATTCACCCCTCCACTTT. Its translation: CASTRTADNSPLHF.

This clonotype was observed a handful of times. The chain is built from TRBV10-3 and TRBJ2-7; TRBD2 is a possible D gene (5 bases). The V and J ends lost 0 bases and 2 bases respectively, with 11 bases between them. CDR3 length: 15 residues. In germline, CDR1 is ENHRY, CDR2 SYGVKD. Written as DNA, the CDR3 is TGTGCCATCAGTGAGTCGGCAGGCGGGCCCTACGAGCAGTACTTC. It encodes CAISESAGGPYEQYF.

The chain couples TRBV20-1 to TRBJ1-2; weak D call: TRBD1 (5 bases). The CDR3 length is 14 residues. Between the trimmed V and J ends, which lost 6 bases and 3 bases, there was a span of 17 bases. Germline assignment: CDR1 DFQATT and CDR2 SNEGSKA (reference sequence). The DNA for the CDR3 is TGCAGTGCCCAGAACCGGGGGGGGTACTATGGCTACACCTTC. Translated: CSAQNRGGYYGYTF.

The J gene is TRBJ2-7, the V gene TRBV6-5; D gene ambiguous. V was pared by 2 bases and J by 0 bases, with 11 bases between. Germline CDR1 and CDR2: MNHEY and SVGAGI. The CDR3 consists of 15 residues. The CDR3 reads CASSYGPGSSYEQYV. CDR3 coding DNA: TGTGCCAGCAGTTACGGTCCAGGAAGCTCCTACGAGCAGTACGTC.

The CDR3 spells CSGGWGAEQYV. The CDR3 nucleotides read TGCAGCGGTGGGTGGGGAGCCGAGCAGTACGTC. The chain couples TRBV29-1 to TRBJ2-7, with a tentative D call TRBD2 (5 bases). Germline CDR1 SQVTM, CDR2 ANQGSEA. The CDR3 totals 11 residues. The germline V and J ends were trimmed by 7 bases and 6 bases, with 13 bases remaining between them.

The V call is TRBV5-4, the J call TRBJ2-7; D remains unclear. V gave up 4 bases and J gave up 3 bases, with 17 bases separating them. The CDR3 is made up of 15 amino acids. Looked up from germline, CDR1 is SGHNT and CDR2 is YYREEE (reference sequence). In DNA form, the CDR3 reads TGTGCCAGCAGCGGGGTTGGAGACTGGAGCTACGAGCAGTACTTC. Protein product: CASSGVGDWSYEQYF.